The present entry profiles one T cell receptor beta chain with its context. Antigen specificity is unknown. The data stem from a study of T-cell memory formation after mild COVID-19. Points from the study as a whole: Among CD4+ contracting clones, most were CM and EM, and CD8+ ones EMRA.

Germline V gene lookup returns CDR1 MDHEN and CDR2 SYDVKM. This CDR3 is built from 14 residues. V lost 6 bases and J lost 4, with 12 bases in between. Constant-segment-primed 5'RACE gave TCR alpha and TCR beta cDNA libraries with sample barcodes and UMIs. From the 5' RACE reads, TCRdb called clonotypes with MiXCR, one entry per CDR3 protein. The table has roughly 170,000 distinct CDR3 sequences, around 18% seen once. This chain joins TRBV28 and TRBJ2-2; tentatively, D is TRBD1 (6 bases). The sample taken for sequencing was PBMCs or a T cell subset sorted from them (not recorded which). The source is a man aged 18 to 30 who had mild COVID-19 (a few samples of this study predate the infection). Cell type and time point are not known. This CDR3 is CASRTTGLTGELFF. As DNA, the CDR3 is TGTGCCAGCAGGACCACAGGGCTCACCGGGGAGCTGTTTTTT.